The 10 T cell receptor beta chains below all came from one sample that was sequenced in a study of blood T cell repertoires in COVID-19. Clones were read by immunoSEQ multiplex PCR, and TCRdb kept only the in-frame ones, dropping some. Altogether 55,000 to 65,000 clones are present, roughly 80% being singletons, with the ten largest covering over 10%. The specimen was peripheral blood. These receptors came from a human donor in a cohort sampled during active COVID-19.

The chain combines TRBV9 with TRBJ1-1, with D unclear. Between the trimmed V and J ends, which lost 0 bases and 1 base, there was a span of 7 bases. The germline CDR1 and CDR2 sequences are SGDLS and YYNGEE. The CDR3 covers 14 residues. The CDR3 DNA reads as TGTGCCAGCAGCGTAGCTCAGGCGAACACTGAAGCTTTCTTT. This encodes CASSVAQANTEAFF.

In its sample, this clone was seen a few times. The chain carries TRBV10-3 and TRBJ2-7; 7 bases match TRBD2. The CDR3 sequence is 15 residues long. After removal of 2 bases from V and 0 bases from J, the junction contained 4 bases not matched to a gene. Germline V lookup: CDR1 ENHRY, CDR2 SYGVKD. In nucleotides, the CDR3 is TGTGCCATCAGTGAGCTAGCGGACCTCTCCTACGAGCAGTACTTC. Translation: CAISELADLSYEQYF.

This chain connects TRBV10-3 to TRBJ2-7, with 9 bases lining up with TRBD1. In germline, CDR1 is ENHRY, CDR2 SYGVKD. The ends lost 6 bases at V and 1 base at J; junction bases unmatched: 4. The CDR3 loop spans 14 amino acids. The CDR3 sequence is CAISVQGASYEQYV. The DNA of the CDR3 is TGTGCCATCAGCGTACAGGGGGCGTCCTACGAGCAGTACGTC.

This clone appeared a few times. The chain couples TRBV19 to TRBJ2-7; 8 nucleotides match TRBD2. The CDR3 runs to 15 residues. V was pared by 5 bases and J by 4 bases, with 10 bases of the junction left unmatched. Per the germline V gene, CDR1 is LNHDA and CDR2 is SQIVND (reference sequence). For the CDR3, the DNA is TGTGCCAGTAGTCCCCGGGCGGGGGGCAATTACGAGCAGTACTTC. Amino acids: CASSPRAGGNYEQYF. The full variable domain, with the rest looked up from reference TRBV19 and TRBJ2-7, is DGGITQSPKYLFRKEGQNVTLSCEQNLNHDAMYWYRQDPGQGLRLIYYSQIVNDFQKGDIAEGYSVSREKKESFPLTVTSAQKNPTAFYLCASSPRAGGNYEQYFGPGTRLTVT.

J is TRBJ1-4 and V is TRBV29-1; D is undetermined. The V and J ends lost 4 bases and 0 bases respectively, with 9 bases between them. The CDR3 is 14 residues long. In germline, CDR1 is SQVTM, CDR2 ANQGSEA. CDR3 in amino acids: CSVGEESTNEKLFF. DNA for the CDR3: TGCAGCGTTGGGGAGGAGTCAACTAATGAAAAACTGTTTTTT.

The J gene is TRBJ2-7, the V gene TRBV9, with TRBD2 matching 7 bases. This CDR3 has 13 residues. The germline gives CDR1 SGDLS, CDR2 YYNGEE. The junction had 1 base not matched to a gene; V was cut back by 0 bases and J by 4 bases. As DNA, the CDR3 is TGTGCCAGCAGCGTAGAAGCGGGGTACGAGCAGTACTTC. This translates into CASSVEAGYEQYF.

The chain combines TRBV10-2 with TRBJ2-7, with D tentatively TRBD1 (5 bases). The germline gives CDR1 WSHSY, CDR2 SAAADI. V lost 0 bases to trimming and J lost 4 bases, with 7 bases between them. The CDR3 has 13 amino acids. This chain's CDR3 is CASSESKGYEQYV. DNA of the CDR3: TGCGCCAGCAGTGAGTCGAAGGGGTACGAGCAGTACGTC.

This chain connects TRBV6-6 to TRBJ2-7, with D possibly matching TRBD2 (5 bases). This CDR3 is 12 amino acids long. The germline V and J ends were trimmed by 8 bases and 6 bases, with 14 bases remaining between them. Germline V gene lookup returns CDR1 MNHNY and CDR2 SVGAGI (reference sequence). The CDR3 DNA is TGTGCCAGCGGAGGAGATGGGGTCGAGCAGTACGTC. Its translation is CASGGDGVEQYV.

The CDR3 is CASSVGDRVSEQFF. The CDR3, as DNA: TGTGCCAGCAGCGTAGGGGACAGGGTTAGTGAGCAGTTCTTC. This chain uses TRBV9 with TRBJ2-1, with TRBD1 matching 9 bases. The CDR3 consists of 14 residues. Per the germline V gene, CDR1 is SGDLS and CDR2 is YYNGEE. The V and J ends lost 0 bases and 9 bases, in that order; junction bases with no gene match: 4.

This sequence joins TRBV28 and TRBJ2-3; D is possibly TRBD1 (6 bases). V lost 6 bases and J 1 base, leaving 17 bases between the germline ends. Germline values: CDR1 MDHEN, CDR2 SYDVKM. The CDR3 is 16 amino acids. CDR3 sequence: CASRQIRQARTDTQYF. CDR3 nucleotides: TGTGCCAGCAGACAAATTCGACAGGCTCGCACAGATACGCAGTATTTT.